Listed below are T cell receptor beta chains from one sample, sequenced in a study of T cells in Graves' hyperthyroidism and ophthalmopathy. TCRdb redid the calling of the multiplex PCR reads with MiXCR, one entry per CDR3 protein. This table has hundreds of thousands of distinct CDR3 sequences, approximately 13% appearing once. Source material: blood. The receptors were gathered from a woman in her twenties or thirties with Graves' hyperthyroidism. Both conserved end residues are part of each CDR3. The order of the fields is V gene, J gene, clone size, D gene, CDR3 DNA, CDR3 protein. D genes are given only for firm matches. Rows may omit the clone size; those that give it use once, few, many or a size class.

V: TRBV7-2
J: TRBJ1-5
size: many
D: .
DNA: TGTGCCAGCGGGGTATCAAATCAGCCCCAGCATTTT
CDR3: CASGVSNQPQHF

V: TRBV14
J: TRBJ2-1
size: many
D: .
DNA: TGTGCCAGCAGCCAAGGGATGGGACCCGGAGGGTATGAGCAGTTCTTC
CDR3: CASSQGMGPGGYEQFF

V: TRBV19
J: TRBJ1-2
size: .
D: .
DNA: TGTGCCAGTACCTATAGGGGCTACCTTAACTATGGCTACACCTTC
CDR3: CASTYRGYLNYGYTF

V: TRBV28
J: TRBJ2-1
size: .
D: TRBD1
DNA: TGTGCCAGCAGCCTGGGACAGGGAATCGGTGAGCAGTTCTTC
CDR3: CASSLGQGIGEQFF

V: TRBV28
J: TRBJ2-1
size: many
D: TRBD2
DNA: TGTGCCAGCAGTTTTTCGGGACTAGCGGGAGCTGATGAGCAGTTCTTC
CDR3: CASSFSGLAGADEQFF

V: TRBV4-3
J: TRBJ2-1
size: .
D: TRBD1
DNA: TGCGCCAGCAGCCAAGAAGGGGGCGGATCCTACAATGAGCAGTTCTTC
CDR3: CASSQEGGGSYNEQFF

V: TRBV11-2
J: TRBJ1-2
size: once
D: .
DNA: TGTGCCAGCAGCTTAAACGAAAACTATGGCTACACCTTC
CDR3: CASSLNENYGYTF

V: TRBV12-3/TRBV12-4
J: TRBJ1-5
size: many
D: .
DNA: TGTGCCAGCAGTTCCCTACCAGATTTTGGCCAGCATTTT
CDR3: CASSSLPDFGQHF

V: TRBV2
J: TRBJ2-3
size: many
D: TRBD1
DNA: TGTGCCAGCAGTACAGGGGTGGGAACAGATACGCAGTATTTT
CDR3: CASSTGVGTDTQYF

V: TRBV5-4
J: TRBJ2-2
size: few
D: .
DNA: TGTGCCAGCAGCTTGGTTTCGGGCGGGGAGCTGTTTTTT
CDR3: CASSLVSGGELFF

V: TRBV5-1
J: TRBJ1-2
size: many
D: TRBD1
DNA: TGCGCCAGCAGCTTCGGGACAGGTGGAGGCTACACCTTC
CDR3: CASSFGTGGGYTF

V: TRBV28
J: TRBJ2-7
size: many
D: TRBD1
DNA: TGTGCCAGCCGCCGGACAGGGGCAGGTGGCGAGCAGTACTTC
CDR3: CASRRTGAGGEQYF

V: TRBV6-1
J: TRBJ2-7
size: many
D: TRBD2
DNA: TGTGCCAGCAGTGCCGGGACTAGCCTCTACGAGCAGTACTTC
CDR3: CASSAGTSLYEQYF

V: TRBV12-3/TRBV12-4
J: TRBJ2-1
size: few
D: TRBD2
DNA: TGTGCCAGCAGTTTGGTGGGGGGACTAGCCTCCTACAATGAGCAGTTCTTC
CDR3: CASSLVGGLASYNEQFF

V: TRBV20-1
J: TRBJ2-1
size: few
D: .
DNA: TGCAGTGCTAGAGATCCCCCCAGGTCCTACAATGAGCAGTTCTTC
CDR3: CSARDPPRSYNEQFF

V: TRBV7-6
J: TRBJ1-2
size: once
D: .
DNA: TGTGCCAGCAGCCCCCAAGCGGGGAACTATGGCTACACCTTC
CDR3: CASSPQAGNYGYTF

V: TRBV9
J: TRBJ2-5
size: few
D: TRBD1
DNA: TGTGCCAGCGTTCGGGGACAGGGTGCCCCCCACGTGGAGACCCAGTACTTC
CDR3: CASVRGQGAPHVETQYF

V: TRBV3-1
J: TRBJ2-2
size: few
D: .
DNA: TGTGCCAGCAGCCAAGTGGCCGGGGAGCTGTTTTTT
CDR3: CASSQVAGELFF

V: TRBV20-1
J: TRBJ2-1
size: few
D: .
DNA: TGCAGTGCTAGCCCCTCCTACAATGAGCAGTTCTTC
CDR3: CSASPSYNEQFF

V: TRBV7-2
J: TRBJ2-5
size: .
D: .
DNA: TGTGCCAGCAGCCTAAATACCGGACAGCAAGAGACCCAGTACTTC
CDR3: CASSLNTGQQETQYF

V: TRBV19
J: TRBJ1-5
size: few
D: TRBD1
DNA: TGTGCCAGTACCTTAGGGGACAGGCCCAATCAGCCCCAGCATTTT
CDR3: CASTLGDRPNQPQHF

V: TRBV7-3
J: TRBJ2-2
size: few
D: .
DNA: TGTGCCAGCAGCTTAAACTGGCCCGGGGAGCTGTTTTTT
CDR3: CASSLNWPGELFF

V: TRBV5-1
J: TRBJ2-3
size: few
D: .
DNA: TGCGCCAGCAGTTTGGGGGGTTCTGGAGCCCCAGATACGCAGTATTTT
CDR3: CASSLGGSGAPDTQYF

V: TRBV10-3
J: TRBJ2-2
size: many
D: .
DNA: TGTGCCATCAGTGAGTCTCGTGACACCGGGGAGCTGTTTTTT
CDR3: CAISESRDTGELFF

V: TRBV12-3/TRBV12-4
J: TRBJ2-3
size: many
D: .
DNA: TGTGCCAGCAGCGCGGGGTTCATGAATACGCAGTATTTT
CDR3: CASSAGFMNTQYF

V: TRBV28
J: TRBJ1-6
size: many
D: .
DNA: TGTGCCAGCAGCGCCCCTCAGATGTCACCCCTCCACTTT
CDR3: CASSAPQMSPLHF

V: TRBV18
J: TRBJ1-1
size: many
D: TRBD1
DNA: TGTGCCAGCAGTCGGGACAGGAACACTGAAGCTTTCTTT
CDR3: CASSRDRNTEAFF

V: TRBV30
J: TRBJ1-2
size: .
D: TRBD1
DNA: TGTGCCTGGAGGGGGACAGGGCTGGGAGGCTACACCTTC
CDR3: CAWRGTGLGGYTF

V: TRBV12-5
J: TRBJ1-3
size: .
D: .
DNA: TGTGCTAGTGTTCGTCCGGAACTCTGTGGAAACACCATATATTTT
CDR3: CASVRPELCGNTIYF

V: TRBV20-1
J: TRBJ2-7
size: .
D: TRBD1
DNA: TGCAGTGCGGACAGGGGGCCCGGCTACGAGCAGTACTTC
CDR3: CSADRGPGYEQYF

V: TRBV11-2
J: TRBJ2-1
size: many
D: TRBD2
DNA: TGTGCCAGCAGTTTATCTAGCGGGAGTAATGAGCAGTTCTTC
CDR3: CASSLSSGSNEQFF

V: TRBV7-9
J: TRBJ2-2
size: few
D: .
DNA: TGTGCCAGCAGCGCGTCCGGGACTTCGAACACCGGGGAGCTGTTTTTT
CDR3: CASSASGTSNTGELFF

V: TRBV11-1
J: TRBJ2-1
size: many
D: TRBD2
DNA: TGTGCCAGCAGCTTAACTAGCGGGAGGGCCAATGAGCAGTTCTTC
CDR3: CASSLTSGRANEQFF

V: TRBV7-9
J: TRBJ2-1
size: many
D: .
DNA: TGTGCCAGCAGCTTAGGTCCATTAGTCAACAATGAGCAGTTCTTC
CDR3: CASSLGPLVNNEQFF

V: TRBV5-1
J: TRBJ2-7
size: .
D: TRBD2
DNA: TGCGCCAGCAGCTTGAAGGGAAGCGGGATCTCCTACGAGCAGTACTTC
CDR3: CASSLKGSGISYEQYF

V: TRBV3-1
J: TRBJ2-1
size: few
D: .
DNA: TGTGCCAGCAGCCCAGGGGCGGGAGCTTACAATGAGCAGTTCTTC
CDR3: CASSPGAGAYNEQFF

V: TRBV27
J: TRBJ2-7
size: once
D: .
DNA: TGTGCCAGCAGCCCCCCCCTCGGGCCGGTGGGGGGCGAGCAGTACTTC
CDR3: CASSPPLGPVGGEQYF

V: TRBV10-3
J: TRBJ2-7
size: .
D: .
DNA: TGTGCCATCAGTGACTTGGGGTACGAGCAGTACTTC
CDR3: CAISDLGYEQYF

V: TRBV6-2/TRBV6-3
J: TRBJ1-1
size: many
D: .
DNA: TGTGCCAGCAGTTGGAGACCGATCCTGCACACTGAAGCTTTCTTT
CDR3: CASSWRPILHTEAFF

V: TRBV12-3/TRBV12-4
J: TRBJ2-5
size: many
D: TRBD1
DNA: TGTGCCAGCAGCTGGACAGGGGGTTCGAGAGAGACCCAGTACTTC
CDR3: CASSWTGGSRETQYF

V: TRBV12-3/TRBV12-4
J: TRBJ1-1
size: few
D: TRBD1
DNA: TGTGCCAGCAGTTTAGTGGGACAGACTGAAGCTTTCTTT
CDR3: CASSLVGQTEAFF

V: TRBV6-1
J: TRBJ2-5
size: many
D: TRBD1
DNA: TGTGCCAGCAGGAGAGGACCGGGACAGGGGCGGGAGACCCAGTACTTC
CDR3: CASRRGPGQGRETQYF

V: TRBV6-1
J: TRBJ2-1
size: .
D: TRBD2
DNA: TGTGCCAGCAGTGATGAGGGGAGGACTAGCGAATACAATGAGCAGTTCTTC
CDR3: CASSDEGRTSEYNEQFF

V: TRBV7-2
J: TRBJ2-2
size: many
D: .
DNA: TGTGCCAGCCTCAGAGTGGGAGGTCTGAACACCGGGGAGCTGTTTTTT
CDR3: CASLRVGGLNTGELFF

V: TRBV10-2
J: TRBJ1-2
size: .
D: .
DNA: TGCGCCAGCAGTGACATTCCCGGAAGGGTCTATGGCTACACCTTC
CDR3: CASSDIPGRVYGYTF

V: TRBV29-1
J: TRBJ1-5
size: .
D: .
DNA: TGCAGCGTTGAAGAGTCCGGCCAGCCCCAGCATTTT
CDR3: CSVEESGQPQHF

V: TRBV6-6
J: TRBJ1-2
size: few
D: .
DNA: TGTGCCAGCAGTTACGCAGAATCCTATGGCTACACCTTC
CDR3: CASSYAESYGYTF

V: TRBV6-5
J: TRBJ2-5
size: .
D: .
DNA: TGTGCCAGCAGTTACGGCCAACGACAAGAGACCCAGTACTTC
CDR3: CASSYGQRQETQYF

V: TRBV30
J: TRBJ1-3
size: .
D: .
DNA: TGTGCCTGGTTGGGCGGCCCGCCGAACACCATATATTTT
CDR3: CAWLGGPPNTIYF

V: TRBV2
J: TRBJ2-1
size: few
D: .
DNA: TGTGCCAACGGGGGCCGCAATGAGCAGTTCTTC
CDR3: CANGGRNEQFF

V: TRBV30
J: TRBJ2-7
size: .
D: .
DNA: TGTGCCTGGAGTCCGGTGGGGCGGCCCTCCTACGAGCAGTACTTC
CDR3: CAWSPVGRPSYEQYF

V: TRBV7-2
J: TRBJ2-1
size: many
D: TRBD2
DNA: TGTGCCAGCAGCACGTTAGCGGGAGGGTCGTATAATGAGCAGTTCTTC
CDR3: CASSTLAGGSYNEQFF

V: TRBV6-1
J: TRBJ1-5
size: many
D: TRBD1
DNA: TGTGCCAGCAGTTCGGACAGGTATTCTCAGCCCCAGCATTTT
CDR3: CASSSDRYSQPQHF

V: TRBV12-3/TRBV12-4
J: TRBJ2-1
size: many
D: TRBD2
DNA: TGTGCCAGCAGTTTTCGGAGAGCGGGGAGCTCCTACAATGAGCAGTTCTTC
CDR3: CASSFRRAGSSYNEQFF

V: TRBV7-3
J: TRBJ2-6
size: .
D: TRBD1
DNA: TGTGCCAGCAGCGGTCCCGGGACAGGGGATAGGTCTGGGGCCAACGTCCTGACTTTC
CDR3: CASSGPGTGDRSGANVLTF

V: TRBV28
J: TRBJ1-4
size: many
D: .
DNA: TGTGCCAGCAGTTTGGTTAGTAATGAAAAACTGTTTTTT
CDR3: CASSLVSNEKLFF

V: TRBV7-2
J: TRBJ2-5
size: many
D: .
DNA: TGTGCCAGCAGCCCCGAGTTGGGTCGGTGGGAGACCCAGTACTTC
CDR3: CASSPELGRWETQYF